These T cell receptor beta chains were read from a single sample in a study of blood T cells in healthy people across ages. TCRdb re-called the 5' RACE reads with MiXCR, one entry per CDR3 protein. The sample has fewer than 2 million distinct CDR3 sequences, roughly 43% seen once. Source material: blood. The receptors originated from a human donor in good health. Each CDR3 is given with its conserved first and last residue. A D gene is named only where the DNA matches it firmly. Clone size is stated in some rows and not others, as once, few, many or a class when expanded.

- | TRBJ2-7 | TRBV7-9 | - | 13 | TGTGCCAGCAGCTCTACACCTAATAGAAAGCAGTACTTC | CASSSTPNRKQYF
- | TRBJ2-5 | TRBV20-1 | TRBD2 | 14 | TGCAGTGCTAGTCCTAGCGGGGGGCCAGAGACCCAGTACTTC | CSASPSGGPETQYF
few | TRBJ2-1 | TRBV2 | TRBD2 | 14 | TGTGCCACTGGGGAGGGGATAATGAGGGATGAGCAGTTCTTC | CATGEGIMRDEQFF
- | TRBJ2-7 | TRBV12-5 | - | 13 | TGTGCTAGTGCGCCTACAGGGTCCTACGAGCAGTACTTC | CASAPTGSYEQYF
- | TRBJ2-1 | TRBV10-3 | TRBD1 | 15 | TGTGCCATCAGCGCGGACAGGGGGTCCTACAATGAGCAGTTCTTC | CAISADRGSYNEQFF
- | TRBJ2-1 | TRBV6-2/TRBV6-3 | TRBD2 | 21 | TGTGCCAGCAGTATCAATTTAGCGGGGGGTCACGCTACCAACTCCTACAATGAGCAGTTCTTC | CASSINLAGGHATNSYNEQFF
few | TRBJ2-7 | TRBV5-5 | - | 17 | TGTGCCAGCAGCTTGGACGGATCTAGTTTTATCGGTTACGAGCAGTACTTC | CASSLDGSSFIGYEQYF
- | TRBJ2-3 | TRBV27 | - | 15 | TGTGCCAGCAGTTTGCGGCAGGTGAACACAGATACGCAGTATTTT | CASSLRQVNTDTQYF
few | TRBJ2-7 | TRBV5-1 | - | 15 | TGCGCCAGCAGCTTGGGACGGGGCGAATACATAGAGCAGTACTTC | CASSLGRGEYIEQYF
- | TRBJ2-1 | TRBV7-9 | TRBD2 | 18 | TGTGCCAGCAGCACACTTTCGGGGTCGGGACTAGCCTTACGGAGTCAGTTCTTC | CASSTLSGSGLALRSQFF
once | TRBJ1-4 | TRBV4-3 | - | 15 | TGCGCCAGCAACCAAGTCATGAGGGAGGGGGAAAAACTGTTTTTT | CASNQVMREGEKLFF
- | TRBJ1-1 | TRBV7-2 | - | 11 | TGTGCCGGCAGTTGGGGTCTTGAAGCTTTCTTT | CAGSWGLEAFF
- | TRBJ2-1 | TRBV3-1 | - | 15 | TGTGCCAGCAGCCAAGTGGAAGGGGCAGGCAATGAGCAGTTCTTC | CASSQVEGAGNEQFF
- | TRBJ2-7 | TRBV5-1 | - | 14 | TGCGCCAGCAGCGGGGGGTCAGGGCGGCACGAGCAGTACTTC | CASSGGSGRHEQYF
- | TRBJ2-7 | TRBV5-1 | TRBD2 | 15 | TGCGCCAGCAGACCTGGGACTAGCGGGGCCTACGAGCAGTACTTC | CASRPGTSGAYEQYF
many | TRBJ2-1 | TRBV10-3 | - | 13 | TGTGCCATCAGCAGAGACTCCTACAATGAGCAGTTCTTC | CAISRDSYNEQFF
- | TRBJ1-2 | TRBV27 | - | 16 | TGTGCCAGCAGTCCGGTTACTCCCAGGGTACCTTATGGCTACACCTTC | CASSPVTPRVPYGYTF
- | TRBJ1-1 | TRBV10-3 | TRBD1 | 13 | TGTGCCATCAGTGAACAGGGGTGGGCTGAGGCTTTCTTT | CAISEQGWAEAFF
few | TRBJ2-3 | TRBV4-3 | - | 14 | TGCGCCAGCAGCCAAGAGACAGATATGGATACGCAGTATTTT | CASSQETDMDTQYF
- | TRBJ2-2 | TRBV20-1 | TRBD1 | 13 | TGCAGTGCTAGGGACAGGGTAACCGGGGAGCTGTTTTTT | CSARDRVTGELFF
- | TRBJ1-4 | TRBV4-2 | - | 14 | TGTGCCAGCAGCCAGTGGCAGGGAAATGAAAAACTGTTTTTT | CASSQWQGNEKLFF
few | TRBJ2-5 | TRBV4-3 | - | 14 | TGCGCCAGCAGCCAAGAAACTTGGCGAGAGACCCAGTACTTC | CASSQETWRETQYF
- | TRBJ2-1 | TRBV12-3/TRBV12-4 | TRBD2 | 17 | TGTGCCAGCAGTTTAGGCCCCACTAGCGGGGGCCCCTTTGAGCAGTTCTTC | CASSLGPTSGGPFEQFF
- | TRBJ2-5 | TRBV9 | - | 14 | TGTGCCAGCAGTGCCTTTGTGGGGGAAGAGACCCAGTACTTC | CASSAFVGEETQYF
- | TRBJ1-1 | TRBV6-2/TRBV6-3 | - | 13 | TGTGCCAGCAGAGGGCAGATCAACTCTGGAGCTTTCTTT | CASRGQINSGAFF
- | TRBJ1-1 | TRBV20-1 | - | 13 | TGCAGTGCTACCAAAAACTGGGGGACTGAAGCTTTCTTT | CSATKNWGTEAFF
few | TRBJ1-1 | TRBV5-1 | - | 19 | TGCGCCAGCAGCTTTAATCAGAGGGGATACCTGAATCGGAACACTGAAGCTTTCTTT | CASSFNQRGYLNRNTEAFF
few | TRBJ1-6 | TRBV20-1 | TRBD1 | 14 | TGCAGTGCTAGGGGACAGGAAACCAATTCACCCCTCCACTTT | CSARGQETNSPLHF
- | TRBJ2-2 | TRBV4-2 | - | 17 | TGTGCCAGCAGCCCCCACTCACAGGAGATAAACTCCGGGGAGCTGTTTTTT | CASSPHSQEINSGELFF